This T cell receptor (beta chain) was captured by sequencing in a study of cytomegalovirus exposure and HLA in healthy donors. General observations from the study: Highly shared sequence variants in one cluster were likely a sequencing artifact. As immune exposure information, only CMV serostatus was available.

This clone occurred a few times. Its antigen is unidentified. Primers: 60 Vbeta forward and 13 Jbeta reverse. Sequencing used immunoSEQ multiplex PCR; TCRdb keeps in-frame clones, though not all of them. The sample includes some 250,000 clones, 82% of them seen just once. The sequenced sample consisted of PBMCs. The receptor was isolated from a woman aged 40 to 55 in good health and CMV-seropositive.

The CDR3 DNA reads as TGTGCCAGCAGTGACAATACAAATGGCTACACCTTC. Encoded protein: CASSDNTNGYTF. The V call is TRBV25-1, the J call TRBJ1-2; D is unresolved. The CDR3 spans 12 residues. Trimming left V 3 bases short and J 6 bases short, with 8 bases between. The germline V gene has CDR1 MGHDK and CDR2 SYGVNS.